Below are 14 T cell receptor beta chains sequenced from a single sample in a study of blood T cell repertoires in COVID-19 (TCRdb year 2020). Receptors were amplified or captured by the immunoSEQ multiplex PCR assay. As stored in TCRdb, this immuneACCESS dataset retains in-frame rearrangements with V and J assigned. A fraction of the clones does not appear; measured against another copy, unresolved V genes explain less than half of the discrepancy, and the remainder lacks a known reason. The sample profile shows 45,000 to 60,000 clones; 80% to 85% of them were found once. Roughly 9.3% of the sample belongs to the ten largest clones. The sequenced sample consisted of peripheral blood. The receptors here all came from a man older than 75 with COVID-19, enrolled during active disease.

The rearrangement joins TRBV5-1 to TRBJ1-1; D unclear. V lost 6 bases and J lost 1, with 10 bases in between. This CDR3 is 13 amino acids long. CDR1 is SGHRS and CDR2 is YFSETQ in the germline V gene. The CDR3 loop reads CASKAGGNTEAFF. CDR3 nucleotides: TGCGCCAGCAAGGCGGGTGGGAACACTGAAGCTTTCTTT.

V gene TRBV5-4 combines with J gene TRBJ1-4, with a tentative D call TRBD1 (6 bases). The germline V gene has CDR1 SGHNT and CDR2 YYREEE (reference sequence). The CDR3 is 14 residues long. V was shortened by 3 bases and J by 8 bases, with 14 bases between the two germline ends. CDR3 in DNA: TGTGCCAGCAGCTCACAGGGTCCCCGGGAAAAACTGTTTTTT. This translates into CASSSQGPREKLFF.

The J gene is TRBJ2-5, the V gene TRBV7-3; unclear D gene. The V and J ends lost 5 bases and 1 base respectively, with 8 bases between them. This CDR3 has 13 residues. Germline loops: CDR1 SGHTA, CDR2 FQGTGA. The CDR3 DNA is TGTGCCAGCAGCAGAGATATCCAAGAGACCCAGTACTTC. It specifies CASSRDIQETQYF.

This chain connects TRBV2 to TRBJ2-1; perhaps TRBD2 as D (5 bases). The length of the CDR3 is 13 residues. V was pared by 2 bases and J by 9 bases, with 11 bases between. Looked up from germline, CDR1 is SNHLY and CDR2 is FYNNEI. CDR3 nucleotides: TGTGCCAGCAGTGAAATACCCGGGATTGAGCAGTTCTTC. Translated: CASSEIPGIEQFF.

The chain uses TRBV5-6 and TRBJ1-1, with D possibly being TRBD1 (5 bases). This CDR3 contains 13 residues. V lost 0 bases to trimming and J lost 6 bases, with 9 bases between them. Germline V gives CDR1 SGHDT, CDR2 YYEEEE. The CDR3 DNA is TGTGCCAGCAGCTTGGTGGGGCGTCCTGAAGCTTTCTTT. This translates into CASSLVGRPEAFF.

The chain combines TRBV5-5 with TRBJ1-5; TRBD1 agrees at 10 bases. The V segment lost 0 bases and the J segment 0 bases; nucleotides outside the gene matches: 9. The CDR3 loop spans 19 amino acids. From germline, CDR1 is SGHKS and CDR2 YYEKEE (reference sequence). The DNA for the CDR3 is TGTGCCAGCAGCTTGGCCCCTTTGACAGGGGGCTATAGCAATCAGCCCCAGCATTTT. This translates into CASSLAPLTGGYSNQPQHF.

This rearrangement joins TRBV12-3 or TRBV12-4 to TRBJ1-4; no clear D gene. This CDR3 contains 12 residues. Deletions cut 3 bases from V and 10 bases from J, with 9 bases between. As DNA, the CDR3 is TGTGCCAGCAGTTTTGGTCCGGGAAAACTGTTTTTT. Translating gives CASSFGPGKLFF.

The chain joins TRBV18 to TRBJ1-1; TRBD1 agrees at 7 bases. V shed 6 bases and J 5 bases; nucleotides not matched to a gene: 9. The germline gives CDR1 KGHSH, CDR2 LQKENI. CDR3 length equals 14 residues. CDR3 DNA: TGTGCCAGCTCTCCCGACAGGGAAGCGACTGAAGCTTTCTTT. This translates into CASSPDREATEAFF.

This chain connects TRBV6-5 to TRBJ1-6; D possibly corresponds to TRBD1 (6 bases). The ends were cut back, 10 bases at V and 7 bases at J, with 14 bases in the middle. The germline gives CDR1 MNHEY, CDR2 SVGAGI. The CDR3 totals 13 residues. The CDR3 reads CATLRGANSPLHF. CDR3 DNA: TGTGCCACATTACGGGGGGCGAATTCACCCCTCCACTTT.

The CDR3 DNA is TGTGCCACCAGTGACTCCCAGGGGCCCCAGCATTTT. Translation: CATSDSQGPQHF. This chain connects TRBV24-1 to TRBJ1-5; D perhaps matches TRBD1 (5 bases). Trimming stripped 4 bases from V and 9 bases from J, with 9 bases between. The germline gives CDR1 KGHDR, CDR2 SFDVKD. This CDR3 is built from 12 residues.

This clone was seen just once. The genes are TRBV28 and TRBJ1-1, with D tentatively TRBD1 (5 bases). The CDR3 length is 15 residues. Germline CDR1 reads MDHEN; CDR2 reads SYDVKM. The V end was cut by 4 bases, the J end by 6 bases, with 18 bases between. CDR3 bases: TGTGCCAGCAGTTCCCCGCGTCGGGGGGGGGCTGAAGCTTTCTTT. Its protein product is CASSSPRRGGAEAFF.

The chain joins TRBV7-2 to TRBJ1-1; 8 nucleotides align to TRBD1. Germline-derived CDR1 and CDR2 are SGHTA and FQGNSA. V shed 4 bases and J 1 base; nucleotides not matched to a gene: 8. CDR3 length: 16 residues. In nucleotides, the CDR3 is TGTGCCAGCAGCTCGCGGACAGGGCGGGGGAACACTGAAGCTTTCTTT. It codes for CASSSRTGRGNTEAFF.

The chain uses TRBV24-1 and TRBJ2-3; no clear D. Trimming took 3 bases from V and 4 from J, leaving 10 bases between them. CDR3 size: 14 residues. CDR1 and CDR2 (germline): KGHDR, SFDVKD. CDR3 DNA sequence: TGTGCCACCAGTGATCCCCTCGGGTCAGATACGCAGTATTTT. This translates into CATSDPLGSDTQYF.

This clone has a count of ten or more. This chain connects TRBV28 to TRBJ2-7; D call uncertain. Trimming cost V 5 bases and J 7 bases, with 9 bases left between them. The CDR3 has 11 amino acids. CDR1 and CDR2 (germline): MDHEN, SYDVKM. Here the CDR3 DNA reads TGTGCCAGCAGTAAACTTCGGGAGCAGTACTTC. Translation gives CASSKLREQYF.